The 14 T cell receptor beta chains below were found in one sample sequenced in a study of monozygotic twins with inflammatory bowel disease. Each CDR3 protein gets one entry in TCRdb, which reprocessed the 5' RACE reads and gives no DNA. The repertoire shows 300,000 to 400,000 distinct CDR3 sequences; the top ten hold 2.6%. The sequencing sample was made of blood. Receptors were obtained from a human donor with ulcerative colitis or Crohn's disease, or a healthy co-twin of an affected twin (not recorded which).

The chain carries TRBV29-1 and TRBJ1-2; the D call of TRBD1 rests on TCRdb alone, since no DNA is present to check it. Germline V gives CDR1 SQVTM, CDR2 ANQGSEA. CDR3 length equals 14 residues. CDR3 sequence: CSVPHISPANGYTF.

V gene TRBV5-1 combines with J gene TRBJ2-1; TCRdb's D gene call, TRBD1, goes unchecked for lack of DNA. The CDR3 covers 12 residues. CDR1 is SGHRS, CDR2 YFSETQ, per germline. The CDR3 region is CASTDSYNEQFF.

This CDR3 is CASSLDRVPVNEQFF. The chain is built from TRBV5-1 and TRBJ2-1; TCRdb indicates TRBD1, and absent DNA this call remains unverified. This CDR3 contains 15 residues. Germline-derived CDR1 and CDR2 are SGHRS and YFSETQ.

The V and J genes are TRBV28 and TRBJ2-7. The CDR3 sequence is 18 residues long. Germline assignment: CDR1 MDHEN and CDR2 SYDVKM. The CDR3 loop is CASSLEYGLDGSSYEQYF.

V is TRBV4-2 and J is TRBJ2-3; lacking DNA, the TRBD2 call made by TCRdb goes unchecked. From germline, CDR1 is LGHNA and CDR2 YNFKEQ. This CDR3 contains 19 residues. The CDR3 protein is CASSPGPARDLTSTDTQYF.

The rearrangement uses TRBV11-1 and TRBJ2-3; TCRdb's assignment of TRBD1 cannot be checked, as there is no DNA. Germline lookup yields CDR1 SGHAT and CDR2 FQDESV (reference sequence). The CDR3 spans 18 residues. The chain's CDR3 is CASSLAPFRDTSTDTQYF.

The chain carries TRBV5-1 and TRBJ2-7. The CDR3 totals 11 residues. The germline CDR1 and CDR2 sequences are SGHRS and YFSETQ. The CDR3 protein is CASSLEGRQYF.

The CDR3 loop reads CASSPGRANTGELFF. The chain recombines TRBV5-1 with TRBJ2-2; TCRdb's D call of TRBD1 is untestable without DNA. Germline values: CDR1 SGHRS, CDR2 YFSETQ. The CDR3 has 15 residues.

The V and J genes are TRBV4-2 and TRBJ2-3. This CDR3 contains 18 residues. The germline V gene encodes CDR1 LGHNA and CDR2 YNFKEQ. CDR3 sequence reads: CASSLERGLATSTDTQYF.

The chain couples TRBV6-2 or TRBV6-3 to TRBJ1-1; as DNA is missing, the TRBD1 call by TCRdb cannot be tested. Germline CDR1 is MNHEY and CDR2 is SVGEGT. The CDR3 length is 15 residues. The CDR3 sequence: CASSYWGRRNTEAFF.

J is TRBJ1-4 and V is TRBV5-4; absent DNA, TCRdb's TRBD1 call cannot be checked. The CDR3 extends over 14 amino acids. Germline values: CDR1 SGHNT, CDR2 YYREEE (reference sequence). CDR3 amino acids: CASSPTGSSEKLFF.

The rearrangement joins TRBV12-3 or TRBV12-4 to TRBJ2-7. CDR3 length equals 14 residues. This CDR3 reads CASAIDRSSYEQYF.

The chain is built from TRBV12-3 or TRBV12-4 and TRBJ2-7. There are 12 residues in the CDR3. The CDR3 region is CASSLDRYEQYF.

The chain couples TRBV4-2 to TRBJ2-5; the D call from TCRdb, TRBD2, cannot be confirmed without DNA. The CDR3 length is 17 residues. Per the germline V gene, CDR1 is LGHNA and CDR2 is YNFKEQ. This chain's CDR3 is CASSQPGLAGDRETQYF.